The subject of this entry is one T cell receptor beta chain. The table lists this clonotype with many counts. Its specific antigen is unknown. Base qualities are missing; no much larger clone stands one base away. These data originate in a study of neurological immune-mediated disorders (dated by TCRdb to between 2019 and 2020). In terms of the full investigation: Using UMI-based sequencing, the study compared peripheral blood TCR-beta repertoires from patients with HTLV-I-associated myelopathy (HAM/TSP), patients with multiple sclerosis, and healthy controls. The cohort included 60 to 75 subjects: approximately 15 with HAM/TSP, about 34 with multiple sclerosis, and roughly 20 healthy controls. The roughly 100 TCR-beta libraries included longitudinal samples, technical triplicates and paired sorted CD4+ and CD8+ T-cell subsets alongside PBMC samples. The investigation overall reported the following: Across subjects, expanded clones never shared an identical CDR3 amino acid sequence, which suggests that the TCR-beta repertoires in every group were private. TCR clonal expansion was highest in HAM/TSP patients and lowest in MS patients, with MS patients falling below even healthy controls.

cDNA was synthesized by template-switch 5'RACE using a primer with a 10-nucleotide random unique molecular identifier that tagged each TCR transcript. Every sequencing run covered 15-18 subjects and yielded more than 160 million TCR-beta sequences. The RNeasy kit was used to extract total RNA. Using the KAPA Real-time Library Amplification kit, TCR-beta VDJ regions were amplified with primers for the TCR constant region and the 5'RACE anchor. Sample indexes and Illumina adaptors were added in a first PCR, after which library yield was increased in a second PCR. After purification with Ampure beads, the TCR product of roughly 650 bp was size-selected on a 2% E-gel SizeSelection system. Before pooling, library quality was checked on a Bioanalyzer, concentration was measured with Qubit, and libraries were quantified with the Kapa Library Quantification kit. Paired-end 2 x 150 bp sequencing of the libraries was performed on an Illumina HiSeq 2500. To increase sequence diversity, roughly 24-32% phiX was spiked into each library pool. The study's own analysis went as follows. The UMI-based MiGEC pipeline processed quality-filtered reads and removed over 80% of raw TCR sequences during error correction. VDJ genes were aligned to IMGT germline references, and each clonotype was defined by a unique CDR3 amino acid sequence together with V-J genes. VDJtools evaluated clonal expansion, Shannon diversity and CDR3 relatedness (CalcPairwiseDistances, ClusterSamples); CLCbio workbench built phylogenetic trees. Using coefficient-of-variation modelling across technical triplicates, the study counted a clone as expanded if it had at least 8 unique UMIs. TCRdb ran its own pipeline on the public reads, namely fastp trimming at Q25 and MiXCR clone calling, and kept in-frame beta chains. Each CDR3 protein appears once, grouped with its most common genes and DNA. These V and J calls derive from TCRdb rather than the authors' analysis. The sample contains 26,000 or so distinct CDR3 sequences, 9% to 15% of them found a single time. The top ten constitute about 7.2% of the sample.

Healthy controls were blood bank volunteers in Maryland, USA. For unsorted PBMC libraries, 2 million PBMCs were used after storage in RNAlater at -80 degrees C until RNA extraction. PBMCs were separated from peripheral blood using Ficoll-Hypaque density gradient centrifugation and then cryopreserved in liquid nitrogen. The material sequenced was PBMCs. The sequence derives from a man aged 60 to 75 in good health.

The CDR3 loop reads CASSWGTDQETQYF. The sequence in DNA is TGTGCCAGCAGCTGGGGGACGGACCAAGAGACCCAGTACTTC. The sequence joins TRBV7-3 to TRBJ2-5; the D gene may be TRBD1 or TRBD2, since each aligns over 5 bases. Deletion took 4 bases off V and 0 bases off J, with a span of 9 bases between the germline ends. Including the terminal cysteine and phenylalanine, the CDR3 comprises 14 residues. Of all the DNA, just the CDR3 is kept, 42 bases in frame from base 1. The germline V gene yields SGHTA for CDR1 and FQGTGA for CDR2.